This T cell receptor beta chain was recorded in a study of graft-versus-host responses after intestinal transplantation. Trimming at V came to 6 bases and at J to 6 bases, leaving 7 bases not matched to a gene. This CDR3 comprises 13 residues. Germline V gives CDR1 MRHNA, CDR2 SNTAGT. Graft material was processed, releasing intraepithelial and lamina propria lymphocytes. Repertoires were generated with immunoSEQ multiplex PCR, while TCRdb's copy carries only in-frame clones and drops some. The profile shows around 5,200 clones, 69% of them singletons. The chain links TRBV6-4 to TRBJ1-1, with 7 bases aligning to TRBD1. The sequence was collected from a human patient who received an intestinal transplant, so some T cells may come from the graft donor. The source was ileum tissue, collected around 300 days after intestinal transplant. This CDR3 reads CASRGDSLPEAFF. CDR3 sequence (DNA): TGTGCCAGCAGGGGGGACAGCTTACCTGAAGCTTTCTTT.